These 30 T cell receptor beta chains were all obtained from the same sample, sequenced in a study of T-cell memory formation after mild COVID-19. TCRdb fed the 5' RACE reads into MiXCR, producing one record per CDR3 protein. Found here are 300,000 to 400,000 distinct CDR3 sequences, approximately 29% of them singletons; the top ten hold approximately 13%. Sequenced input: PBMCs or a T cell subset sorted from them (not recorded which). Every receptor here comes from an adult woman who had mild COVID-19 (a few samples of this study predate the infection). Cell type and time point are not known.

The V call is TRBV24-1, the J call TRBJ2-5; tentative D call: TRBD1 (5 bases). Germline assignment: CDR1 KGHDR and CDR2 SFDVKD. Trimming took 11 bases from V and 4 from J, leaving 19 bases between them. This CDR3 spans 14 amino acids. CDR3 residues: CAINGHGPRETQYF. The CDR3, as DNA: TGTGCCATAAATGGACACGGGCCACGAGAGACCCAGTACTTC.

V and J are TRBV27 and TRBJ2-7; 9 bases are a match to TRBD2. Germline V gene lookup returns CDR1 MNHEY and CDR2 SMNVEV (reference sequence). V lost 0 bases and J lost 5; bases outside the gene matches: 5. This CDR3 comprises 15 residues. The CDR3 sequence is CASSLSGPSGNEQYF. Written as DNA, the CDR3 is TGTGCCAGCAGTTTATCTGGGCCTAGCGGGAACGAGCAGTACTTC.

The CDR3 sequence: CASSQEGVETEAFF. As DNA, the CDR3 is TGCGCCAGCAGCCAAGAGGGGGTCGAGACTGAAGCTTTCTTT. The chain links TRBV4-1 to TRBJ1-1; D possibly corresponds to TRBD1 (5 bases). In germline, CDR1 is MGHRA, CDR2 YSYEKL. Trimming removed 0 bases at V and 5 bases at J, with 10 bases between. CDR3 size: 14 residues.

This clonotype was recorded a few times. The J gene is TRBJ2-5, the V gene TRBV7-2; the match to TRBD1 covers 9 bases. The CDR3 spans 16 residues. The junction had 7 bases not matched to a gene; V was cut back by 3 bases and J by 2 bases. Germline-derived CDR1 and CDR2 are SGHTA and FQGNSA. The CDR3 region has the DNA TGTGCCAGCAGCTTTAACGCCGGGACAGGGCAAGAGACCCAGTACTTC. Residues: CASSFNAGTGQETQYF.

The chain combines TRBV3-1 with TRBJ2-1; 10 bases align to TRBD2. Trimming took 1 base from V and 6 from J; bases not matched to a gene: 12. This CDR3 is built from 18 residues. Germline CDR1 and CDR2: LGHDT and YNNKEL (reference sequence). The CDR3 nucleotides read TGTGCCAGCAGCCAAGTGTGGTCCAAGCGGGAGGGCCGCAATGAGCAGTTCTTC. Protein sequence: CASSQVWSKREGRNEQFF.

V and J are TRBV24-1 and TRBJ2-7, with a possible D match to TRBD1 (5 bases). This CDR3 spans 11 amino acids. Looked up from germline, CDR1 is KGHDR and CDR2 is SFDVKD. Trimming removed 4 bases from V and 13 bases from J, with 13 bases in between. In DNA form, the CDR3 reads TGTGCCACCAGTGAACTAAGACAGTTTTACTTC. Residues: CATSELRQFYF.

This clonotype was counted only a few times. The chain joins TRBV29-1 to TRBJ2-5, with D perhaps matching TRBD1 or TRBD2 (5 bases each). The V gene's germline CDR1 is SQVTM and CDR2 ANQGSEA. V lost 5 bases, J lost 5 bases, and 9 bases lay in between. The CDR3 is 11 residues long. CDR3 DNA: TGCAGCGTTTTGAGGGGTGAGACCCAGTACTTC. The encoded protein is CSVLRGETQYF.

This clonotype was counted many times. The chain employs TRBV5-1 and TRBJ2-5; no definite D call. CDR1 is SGHRS, CDR2 YFSETQ, per germline. Trimming shortened V by 2 bases and J by 1 base, and 6 bases separated the two germline ends. The CDR3 runs 13 residues. The CDR3 region is CASSFMVQETQYF. CDR3 in DNA: TGCGCCAGCAGCTTTATGGTCCAAGAGACCCAGTACTTC.

This clonotype was counted only a few times. The chain employs TRBV5-1 and TRBJ2-7, with D tentatively TRBD1 (6 bases). Germline CDR1 SGHRS, CDR2 YFSETQ. CDR3 length: 15 residues. Trimming took off 5 bases at V and 4 bases at J, with 19 bases between the two ends. In DNA, the CDR3 is TGCGCCAGCAGTCCACAGGGAAGTAGTATTTACGAGCAGTACTTC. Translating it yields CASSPQGSSIYEQYF. Full variable domain (missing parts from reference TRBV5-1 and TRBJ2-7): KAGVTQTPRYLIKTRGQQVTLSCSPISGHRSVSWYQQTPGQGLQFLFEYFSETQRNKGNFPGRFSGRQFSNSRSEMNVSTLELGDSALYLCASSPQGSSIYEQYFGPGTRLTVT.

The chain is built from TRBV5-1 and TRBJ1-4; D is uncertain. Germline V gives CDR1 SGHRS, CDR2 YFSETQ. This CDR3 is 16 amino acids long. The V and J ends lost 0 bases and 2 bases respectively, with 11 bases between them. The CDR3 DNA is TGCGCCAGCAGCTTGGCCTCTCGCGGGACTAATGAAAAACTGTTTTTT. Translation gives CASSLASRGTNEKLFF.

The chain couples TRBV20-1 to TRBJ2-2, with TRBD1 identical over 7 bases. V lost 6 bases to trimming and J lost 4 bases; unmatched junction nucleotides: 8. The CDR3 is 14 residues long. The germline CDR1 and CDR2 sequences are DFQATT and SNEGSKA (reference sequence). CDR3 region: CSASTGAGTGELFF. CDR3 bases: TGCAGTGCATCTACAGGGGCGGGCACCGGGGAGCTGTTTTTT.

This chain connects TRBV5-1 to TRBJ2-5, with 9 bases aligning to TRBD1. This CDR3 comprises 14 residues. The germline CDR1 and CDR2 sequences are SGHRS and YFSETQ. The V gene end was trimmed by 4 bases and the J gene end by 4 bases; junction bases not matched to a gene: 5. The CDR3 here is CASSRTGGLETQYF. The DNA of the CDR3 is TGCGCCAGCAGCAGAACAGGGGGCCTAGAGACCCAGTACTTC.

The chain links TRBV6-5 to TRBJ1-1, with D possibly TRBD1 on 6 matching bases. CDR1 is MNHEY and CDR2 is SVGAGI in the germline V gene. The CDR3 is made up of 14 amino acids. Trimming stripped 8 bases from V and 4 bases from J, with 17 bases between. CDR3 loop: CASRDRGAGTEAFF. CDR3 bases: TGTGCCAGCCGCGACCGGGGGGCAGGCACTGAAGCTTTCTTT.

This clonotype was recorded at least ten times. The CDR3 region has the DNA TGTGCCAGCAGCACTCAGACAGGGTTTGGCAATGAGCAGTTCTTC. Translation: CASSTQTGFGNEQFF. V is TRBV7-8 and J is TRBJ2-1, with 7 nucleotides matching TRBD1. The length of the CDR3 is 15 residues. Germline values: CDR1 SGHVS, CDR2 FQNEAQ. V gave up 5 bases and J gave up 6 bases; unmatched junction bases: 10.

The chain joins TRBV12-3 or TRBV12-4 to TRBJ2-3, with a tentative D call TRBD2 (5 bases). V was cut by 5 bases and J by 0 bases, with 15 bases left in between. The CDR3 consists of 16 residues. Written as DNA, the CDR3 is TGTGCCAGCAGTACATTAGCGACTGCTAGCACAGATACGCAGTATTTT. It translates to CASSTLATASTDTQYF.

This clonotype was picked up a small number of times. As DNA, the CDR3 is TGTGCCAGTAGTATGCCCGGACAGGGGATCACTGAAGCTTTCTTT. Amino acids: CASSMPGQGITEAFF. This chain links TRBV19 with TRBJ1-1, with 9 nucleotides matching TRBD1. The CDR3 spans 15 residues. J was trimmed by 4 bases and V by 3 bases; bases with no gene match: 6. Germline V gene data show CDR1 as LNHDA and CDR2 as SQIVND (reference sequence).

This chain uses TRBV12-3 or TRBV12-4 with TRBJ2-3; D not resolved. Trimming left V 5 bases short and J 8 bases short, with 14 bases between. The CDR3 is made up of 13 amino acids. The CDR3: CASSKGSLGTQYF. The CDR3 nucleotides read TGTGCCAGCAGTAAGGGTAGTCTCGGTACGCAGTATTTT.

The chain recombines TRBV5-1 with TRBJ1-4; 7 bases agree with TRBD1. CDR1 and CDR2 (germline): SGHRS, YFSETQ. The CDR3 has 13 amino acids. Trimming cost V 0 bases and J 12 bases; bases outside gene matches: 5. The CDR3, as DNA: TGCGCCAGCAGCTTGGCAGGGGGAAGGCAACTGTTTTTT. Amino acid sequence: CASSLAGGRQLFF.

The CDR3 nucleotides read TGCGCCAGCAGCTTGAATTTGGGGGCGAACACTGAAGCTTTCTTT. Translated, it gives CASSLNLGANTEAFF. The chain uses TRBV5-1 and TRBJ1-1; D might be TRBD1 (6 bases). CDR3 length: 15 residues. V lost 1 base and J lost 1, with 11 bases in between. Germline V gene lookup returns CDR1 SGHRS and CDR2 YFSETQ.

This clonotype was seen a few times. This rearrangement joins TRBV12-3 or TRBV12-4 to TRBJ1-3; the D gene is possibly TRBD1 (6 bases). Trimming stripped 2 bases from V and 3 bases from J, with 11 bases between. This CDR3 comprises 15 residues. This CDR3 is CASSLQGLGGNTIYF. In nucleotides, the CDR3 is TGTGCCAGCAGTTTACAGGGGCTGGGTGGAAACACCATATATTTT.

This sequence joins TRBV7-2 and TRBJ2-3; 14 bases are a match to TRBD2. The CDR3 is 17 amino acids. With 0 bases clipped from V and 2 bases from J, the junction kept 1 base outside the gene matches. The V gene's germline CDR1 is SGHTA and CDR2 FQGNSA. CDR3 in DNA: TGTGCCAGCAGCTTAGCGGGACTAGCGGGAGTCACAGATACGCAGTATTTT. Translated: CASSLAGLAGVTDTQYF.

This rearrangement joins TRBV12-3 or TRBV12-4 to TRBJ2-2, with 9 positions matching TRBD1. The CDR3 has 15 amino acids. V shed 4 bases, J shed 6 bases, and the junction held 6 bases outside the gene matches. Written as DNA, the CDR3 is TGTGCCAGCAGTTGGACAGGGGAAAGTGCCGGGGAGCTGTTTTTT. Translating it yields CASSWTGESAGELFF.

The V gene is TRBV7-2, the J gene TRBJ2-7, with 9 bases aligning to TRBD2. The germline gives CDR1 SGHTA, CDR2 FQGNSA. The length of the CDR3 is 15 residues. With V trimmed by 1 base and J by 5 bases, 6 bases remained unmatched. Written as DNA, the CDR3 is TGTGCCAGCAGCTTAGGAGGTAGCGGGAGAAACGAGCAGTACTTC. Translation: CASSLGGSGRNEQYF.

This clonotype was seen more than once but under ten times. This chain uses TRBV5-1 with TRBJ2-5; D call uncertain. This CDR3 spans 14 amino acids. The V gene lost 0 bases and the J gene lost 0 bases, with 6 bases spanning the gap. The V gene's germline CDR1 is SGHRS and CDR2 YFSETQ. CDR3 coding DNA: TGCGCCAGCAGCTTGGGGCAGAACCAAGAGACCCAGTACTTC. It codes for CASSLGQNQETQYF.

V usage is TRBV9 and J usage is TRBJ1-1; D unclear. The ends were cut back, 0 bases at V and 6 bases at J, with 9 bases in the middle. This CDR3 region has 13 residues. The germline gives CDR1 SGDLS, CDR2 YYNGEE. DNA for the CDR3: TGTGCCAGCAGCGTAGAAGGAGGTGCTGAAGCTTTCTTT. Translation: CASSVEGGAEAFF.

This clonotype was observed a few times. This chain uses TRBV30 with TRBJ2-2, with D possibly being TRBD1 or TRBD2 (5 bases each). Germline lookup yields CDR1 GTSNPN and CDR2 SVGIG (reference sequence). V shed 0 bases and J shed 6 bases, with 14 bases lying between them. CDR3 length: 15 residues. The CDR3 here is CAWSVSGTRAGELFF. Here the CDR3 DNA reads TGTGCCTGGAGTGTATCGGGGACCAGGGCCGGGGAGCTGTTTTTT. Complete variable domain (other parts from reference TRBV30 and TRBJ2-2): SQTIHQWPATLVQPVGSPLSLECTVEGTSNPNLYWYRQAAGRGLQLLFYSVGIGQISSEVPQNLSASRPQDRQFILSSKKLLLSDSGFYLCAWSVSGTRAGELFFGEGSRLTVL.

This clonotype was counted only a few times. CDR3 DNA sequence: TGCGCCAGTTCGAAACAGGGGGCGAATGGCTACACCTTC. Translation gives CASSKQGANGYTF. V gene TRBV5-1 combines with J gene TRBJ1-2; 9 bases are shared with TRBD1. The CDR3 is made up of 13 amino acids. The ends lost 8 bases at V and 6 bases at J; junction bases unmatched: 8. Per germline, CDR1 SGHRS and CDR2 YFSETQ.

The chain joins TRBV21-1 to TRBJ2-2; the table gives TRBD2 as D, unverified against the DNA. TRBV21-1 is a known pseudogene. The CDR3 has 16 residues. The CDR3 region has the DNA TGTGCCAGCAGCAAAGAAGGCGGGAGGGACACCGGGGAGCTGTTTTTT. Protein: CASSKEGGRDTGELFF.

The table lists this clonotype with a few counts. The V gene is TRBV7-3, the J gene TRBJ2-6; tentatively, D is TRBD1 (6 bases). Germline V gene sequence: CDR1 SGHTA, CDR2 FQGTGA. V lost 1 base and J lost 0, with 19 bases in between. This CDR3 has 20 amino acids. The CDR3 region has the DNA TGTGCCAGCAGCTTAAGGCGTGGGGGCGCAGGAGACTCTGGGGCCAACGTCCTGACTTTC. This encodes CASSLRRGGAGDSGANVLTF.

The V call is TRBV5-1, the J call TRBJ2-3; D may match TRBD1 or TRBD2 (5 bases each). The CDR3 is made up of 16 amino acids. V dropped 4 bases and J dropped 0 bases, with 15 bases sitting between them. Germline CDR1 is SGHRS and CDR2 is YFSETQ. For the CDR3, the DNA is TGCGCCAGCAGCCAGGGACGGTACGATAGCACAGATACGCAGTATTTT. Translated: CASSQGRYDSTDTQYF.